The next 11 T cell receptor beta chains were all read from a single sample in a study of T cell responses to AZD1222 COVID-19 vaccine. Only in-frame clones appear in the TCRdb table, and some are missing; sequencing was by immunoSEQ multiplex PCR. Among approximately 100,000 clones listed, roughly 87% were seen once. The source was peripheral blood, collected on day 0 of AZD1222 vaccination. These TCRs come from an adult in good health.

In this sample, this clone turned up a few times. This chain connects TRBV27 to TRBJ2-7; TRBD1 aligns across 11 bases. Germline V gene lookup returns CDR1 MNHEY and CDR2 SMNVEV (reference sequence). This CDR3 contains 14 residues. Trimming removed 7 bases from V and 7 bases from J; junction bases left unmatched: 9. The CDR3 DNA is TGTGCCAGCAAATGGACAGGGGGCCTAGGGGAGCAGTACTTC. This codes for CASKWTGGLGEQYF.

The rearrangement links TRBV4-1 to TRBJ2-3; TRBD1 might be the D (5 bases). CDR1 and CDR2 from the germline V gene are MGHRA and YSYEKL. V lost 3 bases to trimming and J lost 4 bases, with 17 bases between them. This CDR3 contains 16 residues. CDR3 bases: TGCGCCAGCAGCCAGGAACCAGGGAATTGGGCAGATACGCAGTATTTT. Residues: CASSQEPGNWADTQYF.

This chain links TRBV11-2 with TRBJ2-5; 8 bases line up with TRBD1. Trimming took 5 bases from V and 5 from J; bases not matched to a gene: 10. Germline V gene sequence: CDR1 SGHAT, CDR2 FQNNGV. The CDR3 is made up of 15 amino acids. This CDR3 is CASSLLDRVFETQYF. As DNA, the CDR3 is TGTGCCAGCAGCCTTTTGGACAGGGTTTTTGAGACCCAGTACTTC.

The gene calls are TRBV27 and TRBJ1-1; TRBD1 might be the D (5 bases). V lost 5 bases, J lost 5 bases, and 9 bases lay in between. CDR3 length: 12 residues. Germline V gives CDR1 MNHEY, CDR2 SMNVEV (reference sequence). CDR3 bases: TGTGCCAGCAGTCGGGGGGAGACTGAAGCTTTCTTT. Translated: CASSRGETEAFF.

The chain links TRBV28 to TRBJ1-3; D possibly corresponds to TRBD1 (6 bases). V lost 9 bases, J lost 3 bases, and 21 bases lay in between. Germline values: CDR1 MDHEN, CDR2 SYDVKM. The CDR3 runs 16 residues. CDR3 in amino acids: CASDTPGRGLGNTIYF. The CDR3 bases are TGTGCCAGTGATACTCCAGGCAGGGGACTTGGAAACACCATATATTTT. Filled out from reference TRBV28 and TRBJ1-3, the complete variable domain reads DVKVTQSSRYLVKRTGEKVFLECVQDMDHENMFWYRQDPGLGLRLIYFSYDVKMKEKGDIPEGYSVSREKKERFSLILESASTNQTSMYLCASDTPGRGLGNTIYFGEGSWLTVV.

J is TRBJ1-1 and V is TRBV13, with no clear D. Germline V lookup: CDR1 PRHDT, CDR2 FYEKMQ (reference sequence). V was cut by 3 bases and J by 2 bases, with 7 bases left in between. The CDR3 is 13 amino acids. The CDR3 protein is CASSLPPNTEAFF. In nucleotides, the CDR3 is TGTGCCAGCAGCTTGCCCCCCAACACTGAAGCTTTCTTT. The full variable domain, with the rest looked up from reference TRBV13 and TRBJ1-1, is AAGVIQSPRHLIKEKRETATLKCYPIPRHDTVYWYQQGPGQDPQFLISFYEKMQSDKGSIPDRFSAQQFSDYHSELNMSSLELGDSALYFCASSLPPNTEAFFGQGTRLTVV.

The genes are TRBV30 and TRBJ1-5, with D unclear. This CDR3 is 14 amino acids long. Looked up from germline, CDR1 is GTSNPN and CDR2 is SVGIG (reference sequence). V lost 0 bases and J 2 bases, leaving 8 bases between the germline ends. CDR3 sequence reads: CAWSVMQGNQPQHF. The CDR3 DNA follows: TGTGCCTGGAGTGTAATGCAGGGCAATCAGCCCCAGCATTTT.

J is TRBJ1-5 and V is TRBV12-5, with D perhaps TRBD1 (6 bases). The germline V and J ends were trimmed by 8 bases and 0 bases, with 8 bases remaining between them. CDR3 length equals 13 residues. Germline V gene lookup returns CDR1 LGHNT and CDR2 FRNRAP. In nucleotides, the CDR3 is TGTGCTAGTAAGGGGGGTAGCAATCAGCCCCAGCATTTT. Amino acids: CASKGGSNQPQHF.

J is TRBJ2-1 and V is TRBV9, with 10 positions matching TRBD2. CDR3 length equals 15 residues. Trimming cost V 1 base and J 4 bases; bases outside gene matches: 2. From germline, CDR1 is SGDLS and CDR2 YYNGEE. The CDR3: CASSVSSGGYNEQFF. CDR3 nucleotides: TGTGCCAGCAGCGTATCTAGCGGGGGTTACAATGAGCAGTTCTTC.

This clone was detected only a few times. V is TRBV7-9 and J is TRBJ1-1, with 8 bases that match TRBD1. The CDR3 sequence is 16 residues long. CDR1 and CDR2 from the germline V gene are SEHNR and FQNEAQ (reference sequence). J lost 4 bases, V lost 5 bases, and 12 bases had no gene match. This CDR3 is CASSLEAGGAVTEAFF. DNA of the CDR3: TGTGCCAGCAGCCTAGAAGCAGGGGGCGCGGTCACTGAAGCTTTCTTT.

V and J are TRBV19 and TRBJ1-1; TRBD1 aligns across 9 bases. V shed 4 bases, J shed 6 bases, and the junction held 3 bases outside the gene matches. The length of the CDR3 is 13 residues. CDR1 is LNHDA and CDR2 is SQIVND in the germline V gene (reference sequence). The CDR3 bases are TGTGCCAGTAGTAACAGGGGGCTCGCTGAAGCTTTCTTT. Translated: CASSNRGLAEAFF.